The 24 T cell receptor beta chains listed next were all sequenced from one sample in a study of blood T cell repertoires in COVID-19. Here immunoSEQ multiplex PCR was the method, and the copy in TCRdb shows in-frame clones only, minus some. The data contain some 260,000 clones, about 90% of them singletons. Sequenced: PBMCs or T cells enriched from blood (not recorded which). The receptors were sampled from a woman aged 30 to 39 with acute COVID-19.

The chain recombines TRBV29-1 with TRBJ1-1, with D unclear. This CDR3 is 13 amino acids long. Looked up from germline, CDR1 is SQVTM and CDR2 is ANQGSEA. The germline V and J ends were trimmed by 8 bases and 0 bases, with 13 bases remaining between them. CDR3 bases: TGCAGCACCCGGGAGGCGATGAACACTGAAGCTTTCTTT. Translating gives CSTREAMNTEAFF.

Only one count was recorded for this clone. The CDR3 is CASSQDRGRASGKYNEQFF. In nucleotides, the CDR3 is TGCGCCAGCAGCCAAGACAGGGGCAGGGCTAGCGGAAAGTACAATGAGCAGTTCTTC. The rearrangement joins TRBV4-3 to TRBJ2-1, with a weak D call TRBD2 (7 bases). The V gene's germline CDR1 is LGHNA and CDR2 YSLEER. The CDR3 totals 19 residues. V lost 0 bases to trimming and J lost 4 bases, with 22 bases between them.

The J gene is TRBJ2-5, the V gene TRBV9; TRBD2 agrees at 10 bases. This CDR3 is built from 15 residues. Per the germline V gene, CDR1 is SGDLS and CDR2 is YYNGEE. J gave up 5 bases and V 4 bases, and 8 bases lay outside the gene matches. The DNA for the CDR3 is TGTGCCAGCAGCTCAAGCGGGAGGGCGGTTGAGACCCAGTACTTC. Its translation: CASSSSGRAVETQYF. Combining the CDR3 with reference TRBV9 and TRBJ2-5 gives the whole variable domain DSGVTQTPKHLITATGQRVTLRCSPRSGDLSVYWYQQSLDQGLQFLIQYYNGEERAKGNILERFSAQQFPDLHSELNLSSLELGDSALYFCASSSSGRAVETQYFGPGTRLLVL.

The CDR3 loop reads CASSFRGGTGELFF. In DNA form, the CDR3 reads TGTGCCAGCAGCTTCAGGGGCGGTACCGGGGAGCTGTTTTTT. The gene calls are TRBV7-2 and TRBJ2-2, with D possibly TRBD1 on 6 matching bases. Germline CDR1 SGHTA, CDR2 FQGNSA. V gave up 3 bases and J gave up 5 bases, with 10 bases separating them. The CDR3 is made up of 14 amino acids.

The chain links TRBV4-1 to TRBJ2-5; 7 nucleotides agree with TRBD2. CDR3 length: 18 amino acids. V shed 0 bases and J 7 bases; nucleotides not matched to a gene: 17. Germline V gives CDR1 MGHRA, CDR2 YSYEKL. The CDR3 DNA reads as TGCGCCAGCAGCCAAGATCCAAGGGCGGGAGCGCCGGAGGGGACCCAGTACTTC. Translated: CASSQDPRAGAPEGTQYF.

This sequence joins TRBV30 and TRBJ1-6, with 10 bases identical to TRBD1. The V segment lost 2 bases and the J segment 10 bases; nucleotides outside the gene matches: 5. Germline V gene lookup returns CDR1 GTSNPN and CDR2 SVGIG (reference sequence). The CDR3 is 14 residues long. The CDR3 sequence is CAWSSGTGESPLHF. CDR3 in DNA: TGTGCCTGGAGTTCCGGGACAGGGGAGTCACCCCTCCACTTT.

The chain couples TRBV25-1 to TRBJ1-1; D gene unclear. From germline, CDR1 is MGHDK and CDR2 SYGVNS. The CDR3 runs to 13 residues. The V gene lost 7 bases and the J gene lost 0 bases, with 9 bases spanning the gap. CDR3 amino acids: CASKHLMNTEAFF. Written as DNA, the CDR3 is TGTGCCAGCAAGCACCTCATGAACACTGAAGCTTTCTTT.

The CDR3 sequence: CASSLVGTNNEQFF. The CDR3 coding sequence is TGTGCCAGCAGCTTGGTGGGGACTAACAATGAGCAGTTCTTC. V is TRBV5-4 and J is TRBJ2-1, with TRBD2 matching over 7 bases. The trim removed 0 bases at V and 5 bases at J, leaving 2 bases unmatched. Germline V gene data show CDR1 as SGHNT and CDR2 as YYREEE (reference sequence). This CDR3 is 14 amino acids long.

The V gene is TRBV10-3, the J gene TRBJ2-1, with 8 bases aligning to TRBD2. This CDR3 contains 16 residues. Per germline, CDR1 ENHRY and CDR2 SYGVKD. J gave up 3 bases and V 3 bases, and 7 bases lay outside the gene matches. CDR3 nucleotide sequence: TGTGCCATCAGTGAAGGAGCGGGGGCAAACTACAATGAGCAGTTCTTC. As protein: CAISEGAGANYNEQFF.

This chain links TRBV30 with TRBJ2-3; D unresolved. The V and J ends lost 0 bases and 1 base respectively, with 8 bases between them. The CDR3 is 14 residues long. Germline V gene sequence: CDR1 GTSNPN, CDR2 SVGIG (reference sequence). The CDR3 DNA reads as TGTGCCTGGAGTGTCCCGGGTCGCACAGATACGCAGTATTTT. Its protein product is CAWSVPGRTDTQYF.

This chain joins TRBV10-3 and TRBJ1-2; D not resolved. Trimming pared 0 bases from V and 7 bases from J, leaving 9 bases between. The germline V gene encodes CDR1 ENHRY and CDR2 SYGVKD. CDR3 length: 13 residues. In DNA form, the CDR3 reads TGTGCCATCAGTGAGTCCCAGGCCGGTGGCTACACCTTC. It translates to CAISESQAGGYTF.

CDR3 nucleotide sequence: TGTGCCACCAGCAGTCCCGGGCAGGGGAGCAATCAGCCCCAGCATTTT. Protein: CATSSPGQGSNQPQHF. The chain couples TRBV15 to TRBJ1-5; TRBD1 might be the D (6 bases). CDR1 and CDR2 (germline): LNHNV, YYDKDF (reference sequence). The V and J ends lost 3 bases and 1 base respectively, with 13 bases between them. The CDR3 sequence is 16 residues long.

The CDR3 protein is CSASTDTQYF. As DNA, the CDR3 is TGCAGTGCCTCCACAGATACGCAGTATTTT. The genes are TRBV20-1 and TRBJ2-3; D is unclear. With 6 bases removed from V and 2 bases from J, the gap between germline ends came to 3 bases. The CDR3 extends over 10 amino acids. From germline, CDR1 is DFQATT and CDR2 SNEGSKA (reference sequence).

The CDR3 sequence: CASSPRTSSEQYF. The DNA of the CDR3 is TGTGCCAGCAGTCCACGGACTAGTTCCGAGCAGTACTTC. The V call is TRBV27, the J call TRBJ2-7; 7 nucleotides match TRBD2. The CDR3 totals 13 residues. The junction had 7 bases not matched to a gene; V was cut back by 5 bases and J by 6 bases. CDR1 is MNHEY and CDR2 is SMNVEV in the germline V gene (reference sequence).

The chain joins TRBV6-2 or TRBV6-3 to TRBJ1-1; D possibly corresponds to TRBD1 (6 bases). With 6 bases removed from V and 4 bases from J, the gap between germline ends came to 12 bases. The CDR3 sequence is 13 residues long. Germline CDR1 MNHEY, CDR2 SVGEGT. CDR3 loop: CASSTTGPTEAFF. The CDR3 DNA reads as TGTGCCAGCAGCACAACAGGGCCCACTGAAGCTTTCTTT.

The V and J genes are TRBV27 and TRBJ2-7; perhaps TRBD2 as D (6 bases). CDR1 and CDR2 from the germline V gene are MNHEY and SMNVEV (reference sequence). The CDR3 loop spans 20 amino acids. Trimming took 5 bases from V and 5 from J, leaving 34 bases between them. DNA of the CDR3: TGTGCCAGCAGTCCCCGAGAAACAGGTGGACCATCCGGAGGGATCGACGAGCAGTACTTC. As protein: CASSPRETGGPSGGIDEQYF.

The chain combines TRBV5-4 with TRBJ1-1; TRBD1 matches 11 bases. With 4 bases clipped from V and 5 bases from J, the junction kept 10 bases outside the gene matches. The CDR3 has 16 residues. The V gene's germline CDR1 is SGHNT and CDR2 YYREEE (reference sequence). CDR3 protein: CASSAGQGALVTEAFF. The CDR3 nucleotides read TGTGCCAGCAGCGCAGGACAGGGGGCGTTGGTTACTGAAGCTTTCTTT.

The chain employs TRBV5-1 and TRBJ2-1; 13 nucleotides agree with TRBD2. The V segment lost 3 bases and the J segment 6 bases; nucleotides outside the gene matches: 6. This CDR3 spans 16 amino acids. From germline, CDR1 is SGHRS and CDR2 YFSETQ. CDR3 DNA: TGCGCCAGCAGCTCTCCGGGACTAGCGGGGTCCAATGAGCAGTTCTTC. Its translation is CASSSPGLAGSNEQFF.

The V call is TRBV5-5, the J call TRBJ1-2, with D tentatively TRBD1 (5 bases). The CDR3 sequence is 14 residues long. CDR1 is SGHKS and CDR2 is YYEKEE in the germline V gene (reference sequence). Deletions cut 1 base from V and 3 bases from J, with 10 bases between. CDR3 region: CASSLHPRDYGYTF. The CDR3 DNA sequence: TGTGCCAGCAGCTTGCATCCCAGGGACTATGGCTACACCTTC.

The CDR3 spells CASGAPGASNQPQHF. Here the CDR3 DNA reads TGTGCCAGCGGAGCCCCAGGGGCGAGCAATCAGCCCCAGCATTTT. This sequence joins TRBV6-5 and TRBJ1-5; TRBD1 is a possible D gene (6 bases). The CDR3 length is 15 residues. Germline V gives CDR1 MNHEY, CDR2 SVGAGI. Trimming took off 8 bases at V and 1 base at J, with 15 bases between the two ends.

The rearrangement links TRBV14 to TRBJ1-6; D unresolved. The CDR3 spans 14 residues. Between the trimmed V and J ends, which lost 4 bases and 7 bases, there was a span of 11 bases. From germline, CDR1 is SGHDN and CDR2 FVKESK. CDR3 DNA: TGTGCCAGCAGCCGACGGGGATACAATTCACCCCTCCACTTT. It codes for CASSRRGYNSPLHF.

This CDR3 is CASSKTGVINTEAFF. DNA for the CDR3: TGTGCCAGCAGTAAAACAGGGGTCATAAACACTGAAGCTTTCTTT. The V call is TRBV6-6, the J call TRBJ1-1, with 7 positions matching TRBD1. V lost 5 bases, J lost 2 bases, and 8 bases stayed unmatched. Germline V gene sequence: CDR1 MNHNY, CDR2 SVGAGI (reference sequence). The CDR3 is 15 amino acids.

The rearrangement joins TRBV27 to TRBJ1-1; D might be TRBD1 (5 bases). There are 14 residues in the CDR3. The germline V and J ends were trimmed by 5 bases and 5 bases, with 15 bases remaining between them. Germline values: CDR1 MNHEY, CDR2 SMNVEV (reference sequence). CDR3: CASSAPGRTTEAFF. The CDR3 DNA follows: TGTGCCAGCAGTGCCCCGGGGAGGACAACTGAAGCTTTCTTT.

CDR3 residues: CASSEGSTGSYEQYF. CDR3 nucleotides: TGTGCCAGCAGTGAAGGTAGCACAGGAAGCTACGAGCAGTACTTC. The chain couples TRBV6-1 to TRBJ2-7; maybe TRBD1 (5 bases). The CDR3 extends over 15 amino acids. Germline assignment: CDR1 MNHNS and CDR2 SASEGT. Trimming took off 1 base at V and 3 bases at J, with 13 bases between the two ends.